This entry features one TCR beta chain sequence. Its antigen is unknown. The source of the sample is a study of cytotoxic CD8 clonotypes in ibrutinib-treated CLL. Background on the study: Patient counts were around 10 relapsed/refractory, over 14 treatment-naive and about 17 IGHV unmutated. The study's findings and limits: Public clonotypes were seen rarely and were contracted or stable on treatment. Baseline values of clonality outstripped age-matched healthy donors and followed circulating CD8+ T-cell counts. Elevated clonality accompanied ibrutinib response, with a return toward baseline values at progression.

Assay: immunoSEQ multiplex PCR; the TCRdb copy retains only in-frame clones and omits some. The data contain fewer than 400,000 clones, approximately 67% of them singletons. CDR1 is SNHLY, CDR2 FYNNEI, per germline. The CDR3 extends over 13 amino acids. V lost 3 bases to trimming and J lost 3 bases, with 8 bases between them. V gene TRBV2 combines with J gene TRBJ1-1, with D unresolved. The sequence came from a human donor with chronic lymphocytic leukemia. This specimen consisted of PBMCs, obtained after 36 months of ibrutinib treatment. The CDR3 protein is CASSDSWHTEAFF. The DNA for the CDR3 is TGTGCCAGCAGTGATTCTTGGCACACTGAAGCTTTCTTT.